Listed below are T cell receptor beta chains from one sample, sequenced in a study of CD8+CD57+ T cells in acquired aplastic anemia. Each CDR3 protein is one row after TCRdb ran MiXCR on the reads. The sample shows 180,000 or so distinct CDR3 sequences, approximately 48% of them seen only once. Material for sequencing was sorted CD4+, CD8+, or CD8+CD57+ T cells (not recorded which) from PBMCs. These receptors all come from a human donor with aplastic anemia. CDR3s include the opening cysteine and the closing phenylalanine or tryptophan. Fields, in order: J gene, D gene, V gene, clone size, CDR3 protein, CDR3 DNA. D genes are given only for firm matches. Where a row states a size, it is once, few, many or the class of an expanded clone; other rows omit it.

j_gene: TRBJ2-1; d_gene: -; v_gene: TRBV29-1; abundance: -; CDR3aa: CSVDLNLGEQFF; CDR3nt: TGCAGCGTTGACCTGAACTTAGGAGAGCAGTTCTTC
j_gene: TRBJ1-1; d_gene: TRBD1; v_gene: TRBV6-1; abundance: -; CDR3aa: CASARGLLNTEAFF; CDR3nt: TGTGCCAGCGCCAGGGGGCTTCTGAACACTGAAGCTTTCTTT
j_gene: TRBJ1-2; d_gene: -; v_gene: TRBV2; abundance: few; CDR3aa: CASRRAERNYGYTF; CDR3nt: TGTGCCAGCAGACGGGCGGAACGAAACTATGGCTACACCTTC
j_gene: TRBJ1-6; d_gene: TRBD1; v_gene: TRBV5-4; abundance: -; CDR3aa: CASSFAHVMDRGQDNSPLHF; CDR3nt: TGTGCCAGCAGCTTCGCCCATGTTATGGACAGGGGGCAAGATAATTCACCCCTCCACTTT
j_gene: TRBJ1-5; d_gene: TRBD1; v_gene: TRBV15; abundance: -; CDR3aa: CATRQDRDSNQPQHF; CDR3nt: TGTGCCACCAGACAAGACAGGGATAGCAATCAGCCCCAGCATTTT
j_gene: TRBJ1-5; d_gene: -; v_gene: TRBV5-1; abundance: many; CDR3aa: CASSPDASNQPQHF; CDR3nt: TGCGCCAGCAGCCCAGACGCTAGCAATCAGCCCCAGCATTTT
j_gene: TRBJ2-3; d_gene: TRBD1; v_gene: TRBV28; abundance: -; CDR3aa: CASSTLTGGTDTQYF; CDR3nt: TGTGCCAGCAGCACTCTGACAGGGGGCACAGATACGCAGTATTTT
j_gene: TRBJ2-7; d_gene: -; v_gene: TRBV10-3; abundance: -; CDR3aa: CAISDTGRGEQYF; CDR3nt: TGTGCCATCAGTGATACAGGCCGGGGAGAGCAGTACTTC
j_gene: TRBJ1-2; d_gene: -; v_gene: TRBV9; abundance: few; CDR3aa: CASSVGGLPNYGYTF; CDR3nt: TGTGCCAGCAGCGTAGGTGGGCTCCCTAACTATGGCTACACCTTC
j_gene: TRBJ1-1; d_gene: -; v_gene: TRBV10-3; abundance: -; CDR3aa: CAISERGTEAFF; CDR3nt: TGTGCCATCAGTGAAAGAGGTACTGAAGCTTTCTTT
j_gene: TRBJ2-7; d_gene: TRBD1; v_gene: TRBV19; abundance: -; CDR3aa: CASSPLGTGEHEQYF; CDR3nt: TGTGCCAGTAGTCCGTTGGGGACAGGGGAGCACGAGCAGTACTTC
j_gene: TRBJ2-2; d_gene: TRBD2; v_gene: TRBV19; abundance: -; CDR3aa: CASKVAGSTGELFF; CDR3nt: TGTGCCAGTAAGGTAGCGGGAAGCACCGGGGAGCTGTTTTTT
j_gene: TRBJ2-7; d_gene: TRBD2; v_gene: TRBV6-1; abundance: few; CDR3aa: CASSEGTSGSYEQYF; CDR3nt: TGTGCCAGCAGTGAAGGGACTAGCGGGAGTTACGAGCAGTACTTC
j_gene: TRBJ1-2; d_gene: -; v_gene: TRBV7-9; abundance: once; CDR3aa: CASSSSFSNYGYTF; CDR3nt: TGTGCCAGCAGCTCCAGTTTCTCTAACTATGGCTACACCTTC
j_gene: TRBJ1-5; d_gene: TRBD1; v_gene: TRBV5-1; abundance: many; CDR3aa: CASSLETGGNQPQHF; CDR3nt: TGCGCCAGCAGCTTGGAGACAGGGGGCAATCAGCCCCAGCATTTT
j_gene: TRBJ1-2; d_gene: -; v_gene: TRBV12-3/TRBV12-4; abundance: many; CDR3aa: CASSPSTNYGYTF; CDR3nt: TGTGCCAGCAGCCCCAGCACTAACTATGGCTACACCTTC
j_gene: TRBJ1-5; d_gene: -; v_gene: TRBV19; abundance: many; CDR3aa: CASSVRGGSNQPQHF; CDR3nt: TGTGCCAGTAGTGTCAGGGGAGGGAGCAATCAGCCCCAGCATTTT
j_gene: TRBJ1-1; d_gene: -; v_gene: TRBV12-3/TRBV12-4; abundance: -; CDR3aa: CASSLGSSNTEAFF; CDR3nt: TGTGCCAGCAGTTTAGGCAGTTCGAACACTGAAGCTTTCTTT
j_gene: TRBJ1-1; d_gene: -; v_gene: TRBV24-1; abundance: -; CDR3aa: CATSDLKQGNTEAFF; CDR3nt: TGTGCCACCAGTGATTTGAAACAGGGGAACACTGAAGCTTTCTTT
j_gene: TRBJ2-2; d_gene: -; v_gene: TRBV19; abundance: many; CDR3aa: CASPPRRGHTGELFF; CDR3nt: TGTGCCAGCCCTCCGCGACGGGGTCACACCGGGGAGCTGTTTTTT
j_gene: TRBJ2-7; d_gene: -; v_gene: TRBV7-6; abundance: -; CDR3aa: CASSLFTSDDEQYF; CDR3nt: TGTGCCAGCAGCTTATTTACATCGGATGACGAGCAGTACTTC
j_gene: TRBJ2-7; d_gene: -; v_gene: TRBV10-1; abundance: once; CDR3aa: CASSESGRDYEQYF; CDR3nt: TGCGCCAGCAGTGAGTCGGGACGGGACTACGAGCAGTACTTC
j_gene: TRBJ2-4; d_gene: -; v_gene: TRBV19; abundance: many; CDR3aa: CASSTNKGNIQYF; CDR3nt: TGTGCCAGTAGTACGAACAAGGGGAACATTCAGTACTTC
j_gene: TRBJ2-7; d_gene: -; v_gene: TRBV6-5; abundance: -; CDR3aa: CASSYGLTGSYEQYF; CDR3nt: TGTGCCAGCAGTTACGGCCTCACAGGCTCCTACGAGCAGTACTTC
j_gene: TRBJ2-3; d_gene: TRBD1; v_gene: TRBV2; abundance: -; CDR3aa: CASSAGGNTDTQYF; CDR3nt: TGTGCCAGCAGTGCAGGGGGAAACACAGATACGCAGTATTTT
j_gene: TRBJ1-5; d_gene: -; v_gene: TRBV29-1; abundance: many; CDR3aa: CSVGGGRGGNQPQHF; CDR3nt: TGCAGCGTTGGGGGGGGGAGGGGAGGCAATCAGCCCCAGCATTTT
j_gene: TRBJ2-5; d_gene: TRBD2; v_gene: TRBV20-1; abundance: -; CDR3aa: CSARAASGGQETQYF; CDR3nt: TGCAGTGCTAGAGCCGCTAGCGGGGGCCAAGAGACCCAGTACTTC
j_gene: TRBJ2-1; d_gene: -; v_gene: TRBV19; abundance: -; CDR3aa: CASSIKRSEQFF; CDR3nt: TGTGCCAGTAGTATAAAGAGGAGTGAGCAGTTCTTC
j_gene: TRBJ2-7; d_gene: TRBD1; v_gene: TRBV20-1; abundance: many; CDR3aa: CSARGPGTGSGEQYF; CDR3nt: TGCAGTGCTAGAGGCCCCGGGACAGGGTCGGGCGAGCAGTACTTC
j_gene: TRBJ1-1; d_gene: -; v_gene: TRBV25-1; abundance: many; CDR3aa: CASSEYARGTAFF; CDR3nt: TGTGCCAGCAGTGAATACGCGAGGGGAACAGCTTTCTTT
j_gene: TRBJ2-7; d_gene: -; v_gene: TRBV7-2; abundance: -; CDR3aa: CASSSQTGSAYEQYF; CDR3nt: TGTGCCAGCAGCTCGCAGACGGGTTCCGCCTACGAGCAGTACTTC
j_gene: TRBJ2-7; d_gene: -; v_gene: TRBV7-2; abundance: -; CDR3aa: CASSLGPDLDEQYF; CDR3nt: TGTGCCAGCAGCTTGGGGCCCGATCTCGACGAGCAGTACTTC
j_gene: TRBJ2-2; d_gene: -; v_gene: TRBV4-2; abundance: -; CDR3aa: CASSLGRGNTGELFF; CDR3nt: TGTGCCAGCAGCCTTGGGCGGGGGAACACCGGGGAGCTGTTTTTT
j_gene: TRBJ2-2; d_gene: -; v_gene: TRBV4-2; abundance: -; CDR3aa: CASSPAGTPNTGELFF; CDR3nt: TGTGCCAGCAGCCCCGCCGGGACACCAAACACCGGGGAGCTGTTTTTT
j_gene: TRBJ1-2; d_gene: TRBD1; v_gene: TRBV5-5; abundance: many; CDR3aa: CASSIGQDSSYTF; CDR3nt: TGTGCCAGCAGCATCGGACAGGACTCAAGCTACACCTTC
j_gene: TRBJ2-7; d_gene: -; v_gene: TRBV29-1; abundance: -; CDR3aa: CSVEVWGAVDEQYF; CDR3nt: TGCAGCGTTGAAGTGTGGGGCGCAGTCGACGAGCAGTACTTC
j_gene: TRBJ2-7; d_gene: -; v_gene: TRBV4-1; abundance: many; CDR3aa: CASSQASITVNSYEQYF; CDR3nt: TGCGCCAGCAGCCAAGCCTCGATTACAGTTAACTCCTACGAGCAGTACTTC
j_gene: TRBJ1-1; d_gene: -; v_gene: TRBV10-2; abundance: -; CDR3aa: CASSGFPGGNTEALF; CDR3nt: TGCGCCAGCAGTGGTTTCCCTGGGGGAAACACTGAAGCTCTCTTT
j_gene: TRBJ2-1; d_gene: TRBD2; v_gene: TRBV2; abundance: many; CDR3aa: CASCALAGGGNEQFF; CDR3nt: TGTGCCAGCTGTGCCCTAGCGGGGGGGGGTAATGAGCAGTTCTTC
j_gene: TRBJ1-1; d_gene: TRBD1; v_gene: TRBV27; abundance: -; CDR3aa: CASSFAGGNGTEAFF; CDR3nt: TGTGCCAGCAGCTTTGCAGGGGGCAATGGGACTGAAGCTTTCTTT
j_gene: TRBJ2-5; d_gene: TRBD2; v_gene: TRBV2; abundance: -; CDR3aa: CASTPTGGAEETQYF; CDR3nt: TGTGCCAGCACGCCTACGGGAGGGGCGGAAGAGACCCAGTACTTC
j_gene: TRBJ2-7; d_gene: TRBD1; v_gene: TRBV15; abundance: -; CDR3aa: CATSRDRLTGGSEQYF; CDR3nt: TGTGCCACCAGCAGAGATCGGTTAACAGGGGGGTCCGAGCAGTACTTC
j_gene: TRBJ2-7; d_gene: TRBD2; v_gene: TRBV28; abundance: -; CDR3aa: CASSQREDGEQYF; CDR3nt: TGTGCCAGCAGCCAGCGGGAGGACGGCGAGCAGTACTTC
j_gene: TRBJ2-1; d_gene: TRBD2; v_gene: TRBV7-2; abundance: many; CDR3aa: CASSLGLANEQFF; CDR3nt: TGTGCCAGCAGCTTAGGACTAGCGAACGAGCAGTTCTTC
j_gene: TRBJ2-1; d_gene: TRBD2; v_gene: TRBV7-7; abundance: few; CDR3aa: CASSLRREGEQFF; CDR3nt: TGTGCTAGCAGCTTAAGAAGGGAGGGTGAGCAGTTCTTC
j_gene: TRBJ2-1; d_gene: TRBD2; v_gene: TRBV12-5; abundance: -; CDR3aa: CASGQTSGSPYNEQFF; CDR3nt: TGTGCTAGTGGCCAGACTAGCGGGAGTCCCTACAATGAGCAGTTCTTC